Shown below are 29 T cell receptor beta chains from a single sample sequenced in a study of T cell repertoires in cytomegalovirus infection (dated by TCRdb to between 2019 and 2020). TCRdb lists the instrument as Illumina HiSeq 1500. TCRdb trimmed the raw reads at Q25, called clones with MiXCR and kept productive beta chains. Rows merge per CDR3 protein into single entries with the most common DNA and genes. The sample yields under 850,000 distinct CDR3 sequences; under 40% were counted once. The ten largest account for 2.5% to 3.5% of the sample. The sequenced material came from PBMCs. The origin of the receptors is a human donor in good health (CMV status not recorded). Some clones in this sample may be carry-over from other donors' samples.

This clonotype was observed at least ten times. V is TRBV7-8 and J is TRBJ2-3; 9 bases align to TRBD2. CDR3 length: 15 residues. Germline CDR1 reads SGHVS; CDR2 reads FQNEAQ. Unmatched junction bases numbered 6, after V lost 5 bases and J lost 3 bases. CDR3 sequence: CASSISGGQTDTQYF. DNA of the CDR3: TGTGCCAGCAGCATAAGCGGGGGGCAGACAGATACGCAGTATTTT.

As to this clonotype: This CDR3 fails to terminate in the conserved phenylalanine or tryptophan, so it likely reflects a read error. The V call is TRBV2, the J call TRBJ1-6, with TRBD1 identical over 7 bases. The CDR3 length is 14 residues. In germline, CDR1 is SNHLY, CDR2 FYNNEI. V trimming: 6 bases; J trimming: 8 bases; junction bases outside the gene matches: 7. This CDR3 is CASRETGLDSPLHL. The CDR3 DNA sequence: TGTGCCAGCAGGGAGACAGGGCTCGATTCACCCCTCCACTTG.

V is TRBV28 and J is TRBJ2-2; 7 nucleotides line up with TRBD2. CDR3 length equals 17 residues. CDR1 and CDR2 from the germline V gene are MDHEN and SYDVKM. After removal of 2 bases from V and 0 bases from J, the junction contained 6 bases not matched to a gene. CDR3 bases: TGTGCCAGCAGTTTAGAGGGGCTAGCGGCGAACACCGGGGAGCTGTTTTTT. Translated: CASSLEGLAANTGELFF.

The chain links TRBV28 to TRBJ2-3, with 12 bases lining up with TRBD2. After removal of 5 bases from V and 5 bases from J, the junction contained 8 bases not matched to a gene. CDR3 size: 16 residues. The germline gives CDR1 MDHEN, CDR2 SYDVKM. CDR3 sequence: CASSRPSGGAGDTQYF. The CDR3 DNA sequence: TGTGCCAGCAGTCGACCTAGCGGGGGGGCCGGAGATACGCAGTATTTT.

In its sample, this clonotype was seen a few times. The gene calls are TRBV5-6 and TRBJ2-5, with D uncertain. V lost 2 bases and J lost 5, with 13 bases in between. Germline V lookup: CDR1 SGHDT, CDR2 YYEEEE. This CDR3 has 14 amino acids. CDR3 residues: CASSFLDLGETQYF. CDR3 bases: TGTGCCAGCAGCTTTCTGGACCTCGGGGAGACCCAGTACTTC.

This clonotype has only a few counts. The chain links TRBV20-1 to TRBJ2-1; 7 positions agree with TRBD1. The V segment lost 0 bases and the J segment 5 bases; nucleotides outside the gene matches: 7. Germline CDR1 DFQATT, CDR2 SNEGSKA (reference sequence). The CDR3 is made up of 15 amino acids. CDR3 residues: CSARDRQGVDNEQFF. Here the CDR3 DNA reads TGCAGTGCTAGAGATCGCCAGGGGGTCGACAATGAGCAGTTCTTC.

Regarding this clonotype: The junction shows a germline mismatch at one end, possibly a read error. The V and J genes are TRBV5-4 and TRBJ1-1; no firm D call. Germline V CDR1 and CDR2: SGHNT, YYREEE (reference sequence). The CDR3 contains 14 residues. The CDR3: CASSLGGRRTEDFF. CDR3 DNA sequence: TGTGCCAGCAGCCTGGGAGGGAGGCGGACTGAAGATTTCTTT.

This clonotype was observed once. The genes are TRBV20-1 and TRBJ2-3, with 8 bases identical to TRBD2. Losses at the gene ends were 5 bases for V and 5 bases for J; bases not matched to a gene: 9. The CDR3 consists of 14 residues. The germline V gene encodes CDR1 DFQATT and CDR2 SNEGSKA (reference sequence). The CDR3 here is CSAVLAVIGDTQYF. The CDR3 coding sequence is TGCAGTGCTGTACTAGCGGTGATCGGAGATACGCAGTATTTT.

The chain carries TRBV4-1 and TRBJ1-1; no clear D. Per the germline V gene, CDR1 is MGHRA and CDR2 is YSYEKL. This CDR3 is 15 amino acids long. V was clipped by 1 base and J by 4 bases, with 13 bases between them. CDR3: CASSQGPGPGTEAFF. The CDR3 coding sequence is TGCGCCAGCAGCCAAGGGCCCGGACCAGGCACTGAAGCTTTCTTT.

The gene calls are TRBV12-3 or TRBV12-4 and TRBJ2-7; TRBD2 agrees at 8 bases. CDR3 length: 14 amino acids. With V trimmed by 7 bases and J by 5 bases, 10 bases remained unmatched. CDR3 nucleotides: TGTGCCAGCACCATCGGAGGGACTAGTCACGAGCAGTACTTC. Translated, it gives CASTIGGTSHEQYF.

The table lists this clonotype with a few counts. The chain carries TRBV7-9 and TRBJ1-6; D is ambiguous. Germline V gene sequence: CDR1 SEHNR, CDR2 FQNEAQ (reference sequence). The germline V and J ends were trimmed by 1 base and 6 bases, with 10 bases remaining between them. The CDR3 has 15 residues. The CDR3 here is CASSLDWTGNSPLHF. CDR3 DNA: TGTGCCAGCAGCTTAGACTGGACCGGTAATTCACCCCTCCACTTT.

This clonotype appeared a few times. CDR3 sequence: CASTPHARADTQYF. CDR3 coding DNA: TGTGCCAGCACTCCTCATGCGCGAGCAGATACGCAGTATTTT. The chain couples TRBV12-3 or TRBV12-4 to TRBJ2-3; D is undetermined. The CDR3 totals 14 residues. The V end lost 7 bases, the J end lost 4 bases, and 15 bases lay between the germline ends.

The rearrangement uses TRBV27 and TRBJ1-2; D not certain. Trimming left V 10 bases short and J 4 bases short, with 19 bases between. Germline CDR1 is MNHEY and CDR2 is SMNVEV (reference sequence). The CDR3 contains 14 residues. CDR3 loop: CATAPRPEAYGYTF. The CDR3 nucleotides are TGTGCCACCGCCCCCCGCCCGGAGGCCTATGGCTACACCTTC.

Comments on this clonotype: An end of the junction does not agree with germline; a read error may underlie this. J is TRBJ2-7 and V is TRBV9; maybe TRBD1 (5 bases). This CDR3 comprises 14 residues. Germline assignment: CDR1 SGDLS and CDR2 YYNGEE. The chain's CDR3 is CAISVDSRVYEQYF. DNA of the CDR3: TGTGCCATCAGCGTCGACAGTCGAGTCTACGAGCAGTACTTC.

This chain joins TRBV24-1 and TRBJ1-3; D ambiguous. CDR3 length: 14 residues. The germline V gene encodes CDR1 KGHDR and CDR2 SFDVKD. V was cut by 4 bases and J by 4 bases, with 10 bases left in between. The CDR3 region has the DNA TGTGCCACCAGTGAACCGGGAGAAGGAAACACCATATATTTT. Translation: CATSEPGEGNTIYF.

This chain uses TRBV9 with TRBJ2-7; the D gene is possibly TRBD1 (6 bases). Looked up from germline, CDR1 is SGDLS and CDR2 is YYNGEE. The length of the CDR3 is 15 residues. The V end was cut by 4 bases, the J end by 1 base, with 15 bases between. CDR3 sequence (DNA): TGTGCCAGCAGCCCATGGGGGACATATTCCTACGAGCAGTACTTC. Residues: CASSPWGTYSYEQYF.

The chain employs TRBV12-3 or TRBV12-4 and TRBJ1-5; TRBD1 matches 12 bases. This CDR3 has 15 amino acids. V was clipped by 6 bases and J by 6 bases; unmatched bases: 6. The CDR3 here is CASRAGQGASQPQHF. The CDR3 DNA follows: TGTGCCAGCAGGGCGGGACAGGGGGCGAGTCAGCCCCAGCATTTT.

For this clonotype: The junction departs from the called germline gene at one end, perhaps through a read error. The chain couples TRBV7-7 to TRBJ2-2; tentatively, D is TRBD2 (5 bases). Germline values: CDR1 SSHAT, CDR2 FNYEAQ (reference sequence). This CDR3 is built from 13 residues. CDR3 nucleotide sequence: TGTGCTAGCAGCTTAGCGCTCGCCGGGGAGCTGTTTTTT. This gives the protein CASSLALAGELFF.

The genes are TRBV12-3 or TRBV12-4 and TRBJ1-2; D is possibly TRBD1 (6 bases). The CDR3 runs 14 residues. V lost 4 bases, J lost 6 bases, and 15 bases lay in between. CDR3 DNA sequence: TGTGCCAGCAGTTCCAACACAGGGCTTCATGGCTACACCTTC. Translated: CASSSNTGLHGYTF.

This clonotype was seen many times. This rearrangement joins TRBV20-1 to TRBJ1-6; D may be TRBD1 (5 bases). CDR1 DFQATT and CDR2 SNEGSKA come from the germline V gene (reference sequence). The CDR3 covers 15 residues. V was pared by 3 bases and J by 7 bases, with 16 bases between. The CDR3 nucleotides are TGCAGTGCTAGGAGGTCAGGACACGCAAATTCACCCCTCCACTTT. The encoded protein is CSARRSGHANSPLHF.

This clonotype was recorded at least ten times. V gene TRBV6-1 combines with J gene TRBJ2-4; 7 bases are shared with TRBD2. V shed 6 bases and J 6 bases; nucleotides not matched to a gene: 11. The CDR3 has 15 amino acids. The germline V gene has CDR1 MNHNS and CDR2 SASEGT. In DNA, the CDR3 is TGTGCCAGCAGGCGGAACCGGGACTACCTAAACATTCAGTACTTC. It specifies CASRRNRDYLNIQYF.

This sequence joins TRBV27 and TRBJ1-2; D gene ambiguous. This CDR3 contains 16 residues. In germline, CDR1 is MNHEY, CDR2 SMNVEV (reference sequence). Trimming pared 5 bases from V and 1 base from J, leaving 17 bases between. CDR3 in DNA: TGTGCCAGCAGTCCCACCCTGAGCGCGCGTAACTATGGCTACACCTTC. Encoded protein: CASSPTLSARNYGYTF.

This clonotype was counted between two and nine times. The V and J genes are TRBV7-9 and TRBJ2-7; D is perhaps TRBD2 (6 bases). Germline V gene data show CDR1 as SEHNR and CDR2 as FQNEAQ (reference sequence). The CDR3 contains 14 residues. The V gene lost 1 base and the J gene lost 1 base, with 8 bases spanning the gap. CDR3 bases: TGTGCCAGCAGCTTAGTAGCGGCGTCCTACGAGCAGTACTTC. Translation: CASSLVAASYEQYF.

This chain uses TRBV28 with TRBJ1-5, with D unclear. The length of the CDR3 is 13 residues. Germline V CDR1 and CDR2: MDHEN, SYDVKM. Trimming cost V 5 bases and J 3 bases, with 8 bases left between them. CDR3 residues: CASSPRINQPQHF. CDR3 DNA sequence: TGTGCCAGCAGTCCTAGGATCAATCAGCCCCAGCATTTT.

The table lists this clonotype with many counts. This chain uses TRBV24-1 with TRBJ2-7, with 8 bases matching TRBD1. CDR3 length: 22 residues. V shed 8 bases, J shed 4 bases, and the junction held 33 bases outside the gene matches. The germline V gene has CDR1 KGHDR and CDR2 SFDVKD. CDR3 loop: CATTPRNYLSLELDRVVYEQYF. The CDR3 region has the DNA TGTGCCACCACCCCCCGGAACTACCTCAGCCTAGAATTGGACAGGGTGGTGTACGAGCAGTACTTC.

This clonotype was seen a handful of times. J is TRBJ1-2 and V is TRBV10-2, with no clear D. Germline CDR1 and CDR2: WSHSY and SAAADI. The CDR3 contains 14 residues. Trimming stripped 4 bases from V and 0 bases from J, with 9 bases between. The CDR3 DNA reads TGCGCCAGCAGTGGACACAGCTCTAACTATGGCTACACCTTC. As protein: CASSGHSSNYGYTF.

Only a few counts were recorded for this clonotype. This chain connects TRBV11-3 to TRBJ2-3, with TRBD2 identical over 7 bases. This CDR3 has 16 residues. V gave up 5 bases and J gave up 1 base; unmatched junction bases: 9. Germline CDR1 is SGHNT and CDR2 is YENEEA. The CDR3 coding sequence is TGTGCCAGCAGCAGCGGGGTTGATCCGGGCACAGATACGCAGTATTTT. Amino acids: CASSSGVDPGTDTQYF.

This clonotype has at least ten counts. The rearrangement links TRBV28 to TRBJ2-2, with TRBD2 identical over 12 bases. Germline lookup yields CDR1 MDHEN and CDR2 SYDVKM. The CDR3 is 16 residues long. V lost 4 bases, J lost 3 bases, and 3 bases stayed unmatched. For the CDR3, the DNA is TGTGCCAGCAGTTATTGGACTAGCGGGGACACCGGGGAGCTGTTTTTT. It specifies CASSYWTSGDTGELFF.

On this clonotype itself: The junction departs from the called germline gene at one end, perhaps through a read error. The chain uses TRBV4-1 and TRBJ1-4; D is perhaps TRBD1 (5 bases). The CDR3 runs to 14 residues. Germline CDR1 MGHRA, CDR2 YSYEKL. In DNA form, the CDR3 reads TGTGCCAGCAGCCAAGGCAGGGCAGGGGAAAAACTGTTTTTT. Translating gives CASSQGRAGEKLFF.